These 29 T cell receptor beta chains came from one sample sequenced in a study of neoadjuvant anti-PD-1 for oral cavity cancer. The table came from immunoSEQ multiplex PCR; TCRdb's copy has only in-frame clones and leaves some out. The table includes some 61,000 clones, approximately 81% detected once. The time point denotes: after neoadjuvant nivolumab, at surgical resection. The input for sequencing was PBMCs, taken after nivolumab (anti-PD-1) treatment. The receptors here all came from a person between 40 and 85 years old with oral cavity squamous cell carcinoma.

The CDR3 region has the DNA TGTGCCAGCTCACCACGACGGGGGACCGAGACCCAGTACTTC. Translating gives CASSPRRGTETQYF. The chain recombines TRBV18 with TRBJ2-5, with D tentatively TRBD2 (6 bases). In germline, CDR1 is KGHSH, CDR2 LQKENI. The length of the CDR3 is 14 residues. The V end was cut by 1 base, the J end by 5 bases, with 11 bases between.

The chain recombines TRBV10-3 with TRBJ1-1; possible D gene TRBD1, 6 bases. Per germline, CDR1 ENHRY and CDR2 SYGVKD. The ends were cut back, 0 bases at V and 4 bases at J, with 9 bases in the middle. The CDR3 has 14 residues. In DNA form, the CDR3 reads TGTGCCATCAGTGAGTCAGGGGGAGGCACTGAAGCTTTCTTT. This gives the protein CAISESGGGTEAFF.

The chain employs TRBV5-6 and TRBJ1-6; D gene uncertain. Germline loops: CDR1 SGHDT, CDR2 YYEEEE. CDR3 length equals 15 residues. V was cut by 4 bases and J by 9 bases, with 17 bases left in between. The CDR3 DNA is TGTGCCAGCAGCGTCCGGTCCTCTACGAGTTCACCCCTCCACTTT. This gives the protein CASSVRSSTSSPLHF.

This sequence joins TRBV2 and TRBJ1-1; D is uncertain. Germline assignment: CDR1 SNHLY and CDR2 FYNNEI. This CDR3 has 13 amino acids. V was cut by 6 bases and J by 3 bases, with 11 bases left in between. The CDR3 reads CASSVERDTEAFF. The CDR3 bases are TGTGCCAGCAGCGTCGAGAGGGACACTGAAGCTTTCTTT.

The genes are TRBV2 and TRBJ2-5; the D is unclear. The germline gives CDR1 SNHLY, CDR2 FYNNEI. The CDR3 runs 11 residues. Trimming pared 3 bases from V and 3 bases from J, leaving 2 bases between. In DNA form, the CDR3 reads TGTGCCAGCAGTGATGAAGAGACCCAGTACTTC. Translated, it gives CASSDEETQYF.

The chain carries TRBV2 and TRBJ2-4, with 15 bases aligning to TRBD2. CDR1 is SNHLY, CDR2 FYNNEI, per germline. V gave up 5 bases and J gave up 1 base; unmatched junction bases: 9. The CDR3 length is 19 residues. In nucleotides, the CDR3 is TGTGCCAGCAGTTCACCGGGACTAGCGGGGGGAGGCGCCAAAAACATTCAGTACTTC. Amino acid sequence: CASSSPGLAGGGAKNIQYF.

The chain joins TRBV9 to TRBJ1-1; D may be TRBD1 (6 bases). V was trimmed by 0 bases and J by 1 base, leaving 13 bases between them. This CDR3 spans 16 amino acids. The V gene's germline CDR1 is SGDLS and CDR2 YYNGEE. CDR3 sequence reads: CASSVVPKGGNTEAFF. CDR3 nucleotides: TGTGCCAGCAGCGTAGTCCCTAAGGGGGGGAACACTGAAGCTTTCTTT.

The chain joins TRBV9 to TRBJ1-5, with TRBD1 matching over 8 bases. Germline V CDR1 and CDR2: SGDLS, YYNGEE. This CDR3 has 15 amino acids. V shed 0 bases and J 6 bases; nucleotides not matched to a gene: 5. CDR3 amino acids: CASSVGDRFSQPQHF. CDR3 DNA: TGTGCCAGCAGCGTAGGGGACAGGTTTTCTCAGCCCCAGCATTTT.

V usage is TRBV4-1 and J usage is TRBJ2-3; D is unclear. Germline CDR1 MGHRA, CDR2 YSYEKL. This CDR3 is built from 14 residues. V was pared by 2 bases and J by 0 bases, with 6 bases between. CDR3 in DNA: TGCGCCAGCAGCCAACCTATTAGCACAGATACGCAGTATTTT. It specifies CASSQPISTDTQYF.

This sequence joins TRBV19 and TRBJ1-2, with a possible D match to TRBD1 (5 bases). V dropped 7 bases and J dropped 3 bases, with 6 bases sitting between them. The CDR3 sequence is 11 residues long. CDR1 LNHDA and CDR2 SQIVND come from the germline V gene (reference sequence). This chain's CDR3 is CASMGDYGYTF. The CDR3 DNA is TGTGCCAGTATGGGGGACTATGGCTACACCTTC.

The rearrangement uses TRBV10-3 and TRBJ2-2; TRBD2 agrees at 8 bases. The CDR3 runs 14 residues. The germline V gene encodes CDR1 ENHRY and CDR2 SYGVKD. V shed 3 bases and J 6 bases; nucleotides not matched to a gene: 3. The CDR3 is CAISDLAGPGELFF. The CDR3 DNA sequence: TGTGCCATCAGTGACCTAGCGGGCCCCGGGGAGCTGTTTTTT.

CDR3 amino acids: CASSVRTDDGYTF. The CDR3 DNA sequence: TGTGCCAGCAGCGTCCGGACTGATGATGGCTACACCTTC. The V and J genes are TRBV9 and TRBJ1-2, with D unclear. The CDR3 totals 13 residues. Germline V lookup: CDR1 SGDLS, CDR2 YYNGEE. The ends were cut back, 2 bases at V and 6 bases at J, with 11 bases in the middle. The variable domain in full, completed from reference TRBV9 and TRBJ1-2, reads DSGVTQTPKHLITATGQRVTLRCSPRSGDLSVYWYQQSLDQGLQFLIQYYNGEERAKGNILERFSAQQFPDLHSELNLSSLELGDSALYFCASSVRTDDGYTFGSGTRLTVV.

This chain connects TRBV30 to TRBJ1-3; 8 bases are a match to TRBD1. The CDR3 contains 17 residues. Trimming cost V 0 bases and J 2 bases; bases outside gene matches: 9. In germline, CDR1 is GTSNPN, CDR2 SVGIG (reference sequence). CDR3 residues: CAWSVLGQATPGNTIYF. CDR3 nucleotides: TGTGCCTGGAGTGTACTGGGACAGGCGACCCCTGGAAACACCATATATTTT.

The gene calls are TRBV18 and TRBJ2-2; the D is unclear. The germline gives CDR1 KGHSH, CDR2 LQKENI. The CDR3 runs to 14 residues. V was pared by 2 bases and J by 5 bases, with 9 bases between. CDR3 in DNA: TGTGCCAGCTCACCAAGGGTTATAACCGGGGAGCTGTTTTTT. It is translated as CASSPRVITGELFF.

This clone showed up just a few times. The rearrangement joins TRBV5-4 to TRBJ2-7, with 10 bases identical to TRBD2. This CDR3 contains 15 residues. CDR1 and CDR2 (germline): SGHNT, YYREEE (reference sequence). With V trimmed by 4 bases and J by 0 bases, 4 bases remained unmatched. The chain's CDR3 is CASSLGTSDSYEQYF. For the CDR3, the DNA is TGTGCCAGCAGCCTGGGGACTAGCGACTCCTACGAGCAGTACTTC.

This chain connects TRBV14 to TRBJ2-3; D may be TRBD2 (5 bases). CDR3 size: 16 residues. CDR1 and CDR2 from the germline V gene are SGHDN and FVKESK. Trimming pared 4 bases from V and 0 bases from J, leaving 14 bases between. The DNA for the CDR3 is TGTGCCAGCAGCCGGAGGACTTCCGCTAGCACAGATACGCAGTATTTT. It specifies CASSRRTSASTDTQYF.

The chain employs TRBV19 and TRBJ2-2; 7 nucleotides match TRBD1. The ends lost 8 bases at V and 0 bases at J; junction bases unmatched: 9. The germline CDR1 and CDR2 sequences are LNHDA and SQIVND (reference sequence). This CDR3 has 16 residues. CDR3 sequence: CASREQGQANTGELFF. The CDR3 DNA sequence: TGTGCCAGTCGGGAACAGGGGCAAGCGAACACCGGGGAGCTGTTTTTT.

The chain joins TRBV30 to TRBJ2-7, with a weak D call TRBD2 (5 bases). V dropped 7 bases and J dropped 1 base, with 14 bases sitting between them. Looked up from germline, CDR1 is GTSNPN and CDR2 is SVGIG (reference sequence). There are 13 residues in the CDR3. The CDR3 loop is CASEAHQSYEQYF. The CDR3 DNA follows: TGTGCCTCGGAGGCCCACCAGTCCTACGAGCAGTACTTC.

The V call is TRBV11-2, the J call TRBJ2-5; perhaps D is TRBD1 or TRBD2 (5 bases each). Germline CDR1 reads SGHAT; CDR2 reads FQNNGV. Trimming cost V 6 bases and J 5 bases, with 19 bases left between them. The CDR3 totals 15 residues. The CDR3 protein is CASRGGRNPGETQYF. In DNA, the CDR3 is TGTGCCAGCAGGGGCGGGCGGAATCCAGGGGAGACCCAGTACTTC.

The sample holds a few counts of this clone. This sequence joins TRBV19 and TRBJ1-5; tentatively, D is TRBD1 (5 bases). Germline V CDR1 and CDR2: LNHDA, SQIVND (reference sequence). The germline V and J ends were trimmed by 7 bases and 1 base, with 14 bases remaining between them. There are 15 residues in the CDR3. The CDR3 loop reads CASKFGGESNQPQHF. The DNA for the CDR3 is TGTGCCAGTAAATTTGGAGGGGAAAGCAATCAGCCCCAGCATTTT.

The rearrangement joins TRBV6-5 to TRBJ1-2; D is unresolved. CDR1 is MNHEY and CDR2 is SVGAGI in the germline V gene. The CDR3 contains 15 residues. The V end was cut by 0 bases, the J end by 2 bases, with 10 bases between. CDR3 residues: CASSYSSRVNYGYTF. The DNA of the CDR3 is TGTGCCAGCAGTTACTCGTCACGAGTCAACTATGGCTACACCTTC.

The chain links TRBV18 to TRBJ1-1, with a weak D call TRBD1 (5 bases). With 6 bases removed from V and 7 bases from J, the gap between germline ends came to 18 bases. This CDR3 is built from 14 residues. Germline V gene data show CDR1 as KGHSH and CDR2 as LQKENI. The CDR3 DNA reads TGTGCCAGCTCCCCGGGGGGGTCGTATGGTGAAGCTTTCTTT. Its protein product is CASSPGGSYGEAFF. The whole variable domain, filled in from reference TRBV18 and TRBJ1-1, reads NAGVMQNPRHLVRRRGQEARLRCSPMKGHSHVYWYRQLPEEGLKFMVYLQKENIIDESGMPKERFSAEFPKEGPSILRIQQVVRGDSAAYFCASSPGGSYGEAFFGQGTRLTVV.

The CDR3 sequence is CASSQGQRLNTEAFF. The CDR3, as DNA: TGTGCCAGCTCACAGGGACAGAGGCTGAACACTGAAGCTTTCTTT. The J gene is TRBJ1-1, the V gene TRBV18; 7 bases are a match to TRBD1. The CDR3 covers 15 residues. The germline V gene has CDR1 KGHSH and CDR2 LQKENI. The V segment lost 4 bases and the J segment 0 bases; nucleotides outside the gene matches: 5.

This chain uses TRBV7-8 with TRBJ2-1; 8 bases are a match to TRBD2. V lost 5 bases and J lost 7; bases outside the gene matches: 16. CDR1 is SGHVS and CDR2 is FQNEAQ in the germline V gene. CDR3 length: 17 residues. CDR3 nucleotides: TGTGCCAGCAGCCCCTCCCTGATAGCGGGAATAATGAATGAGCAGTTCTTC. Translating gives CASSPSLIAGIMNEQFF.

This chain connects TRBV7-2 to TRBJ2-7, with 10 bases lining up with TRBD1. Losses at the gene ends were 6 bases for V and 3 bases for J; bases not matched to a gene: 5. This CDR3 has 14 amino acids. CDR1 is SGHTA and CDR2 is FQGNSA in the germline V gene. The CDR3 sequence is CASSPGQGGYEQYF. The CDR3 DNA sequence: TGTGCCAGCAGTCCCGGACAGGGGGGCTACGAGCAGTACTTC.

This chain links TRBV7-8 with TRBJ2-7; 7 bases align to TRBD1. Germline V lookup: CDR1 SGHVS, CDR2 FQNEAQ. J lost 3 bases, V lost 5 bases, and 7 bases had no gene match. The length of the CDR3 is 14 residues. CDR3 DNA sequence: TGTGCCAGCAGCGCCTTCCGGGACAGCTACGAGCAGTACTTC. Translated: CASSAFRDSYEQYF.

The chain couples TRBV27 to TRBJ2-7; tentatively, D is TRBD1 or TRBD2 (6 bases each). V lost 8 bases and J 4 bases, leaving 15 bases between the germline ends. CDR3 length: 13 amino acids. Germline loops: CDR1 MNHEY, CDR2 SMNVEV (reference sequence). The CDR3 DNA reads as TGTGCCAGCGGGCGGGACACGGATTACGAGCAGTACTTC. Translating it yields CASGRDTDYEQYF.

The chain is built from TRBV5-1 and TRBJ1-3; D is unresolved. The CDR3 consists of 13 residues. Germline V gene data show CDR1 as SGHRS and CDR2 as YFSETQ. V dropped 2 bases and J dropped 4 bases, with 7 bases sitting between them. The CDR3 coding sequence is TGCGCCAGCAGCTTAGTAGAGGGAAACACCATATATTTT. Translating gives CASSLVEGNTIYF.

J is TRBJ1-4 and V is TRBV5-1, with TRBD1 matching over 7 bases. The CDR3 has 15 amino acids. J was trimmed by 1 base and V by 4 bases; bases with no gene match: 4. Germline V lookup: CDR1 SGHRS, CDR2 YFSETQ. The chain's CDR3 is CASSLRQGTNEKLFF. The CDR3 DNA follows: TGCGCCAGCAGCCTAAGACAGGGAACTAATGAAAAACTGTTTTTT.